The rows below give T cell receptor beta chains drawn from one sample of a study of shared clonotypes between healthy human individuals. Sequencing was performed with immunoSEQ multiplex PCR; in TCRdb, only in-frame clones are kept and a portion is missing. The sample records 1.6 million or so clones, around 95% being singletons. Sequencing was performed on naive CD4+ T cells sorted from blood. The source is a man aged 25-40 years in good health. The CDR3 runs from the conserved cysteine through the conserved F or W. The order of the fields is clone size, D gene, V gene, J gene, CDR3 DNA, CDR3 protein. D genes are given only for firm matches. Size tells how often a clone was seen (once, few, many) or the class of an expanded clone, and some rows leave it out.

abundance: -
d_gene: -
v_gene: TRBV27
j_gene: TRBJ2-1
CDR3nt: TGTGCCAGCAGTCGGCCGGACAGATTCTCCTACAATGAGCAGTTCTTC
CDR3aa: CASSRPDRFSYNEQFF

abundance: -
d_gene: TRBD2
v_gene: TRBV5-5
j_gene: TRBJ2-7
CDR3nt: TGTGCCAGCAGCATTACTAGCGTTTACGAGCAGTACTTC
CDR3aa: CASSITSVYEQYF

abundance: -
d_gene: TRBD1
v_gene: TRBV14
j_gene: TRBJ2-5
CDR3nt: TGTGCCAGCAGCCAAGGTGCCCTCAGGGGGGAGACCCAGTACTTC
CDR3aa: CASSQGALRGETQYF

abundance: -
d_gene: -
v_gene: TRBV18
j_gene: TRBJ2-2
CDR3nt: TGTGCCAGCTCACCACACGCTCCAGGGGAATCGGGGACCGGGGAGCTGTTTTTT
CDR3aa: CASSPHAPGESGTGELFF

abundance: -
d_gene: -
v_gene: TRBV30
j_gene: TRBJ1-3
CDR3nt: TGTGCCTGGAGTGCGCCAAGGACAGCCGGAAACACCATATATTTT
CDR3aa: CAWSAPRTAGNTIYF

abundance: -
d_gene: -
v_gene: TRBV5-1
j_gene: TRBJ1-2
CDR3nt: TGCGCCAGCAGCTTGTTAATTGCGGGGAGGGGCTACACCTTC
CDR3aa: CASSLLIAGRGYTF

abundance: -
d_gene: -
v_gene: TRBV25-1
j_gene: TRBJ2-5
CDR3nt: TGTGCCAGCAAGTCTCCGTACCAAGAGACCCAGTACTTC
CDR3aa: CASKSPYQETQYF

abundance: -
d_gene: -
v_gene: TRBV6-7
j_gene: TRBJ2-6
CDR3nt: TGTGCCAGCAGTAGCGGATCGGTATTTACAAAGTCGGGCCAACGTCCTGACTTC
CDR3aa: CASSSGSVFTKSGQRPDF

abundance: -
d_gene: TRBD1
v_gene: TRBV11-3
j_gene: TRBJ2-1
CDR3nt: TGTGCCAGCAGGGGACAGGGTTCCAATGAGCAGTTCTTC
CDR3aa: CASRGQGSNEQFF

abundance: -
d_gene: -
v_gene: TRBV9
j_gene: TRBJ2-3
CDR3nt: TGTGCCAGCAGCGTAAGTTTAGGGGGTTTCACATTACGGAGGAGCACAGATACGCAGTATTTT
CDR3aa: CASSVSLGGFTLRRSTDTQYF

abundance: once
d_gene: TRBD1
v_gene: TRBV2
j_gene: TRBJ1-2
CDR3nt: TGTGCCAGCAGTGCGCGACAGGGACCCTATGGCTACACCTTC
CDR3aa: CASSARQGPYGYTF

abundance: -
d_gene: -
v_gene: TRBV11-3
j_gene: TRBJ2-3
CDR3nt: TGTGCCAGCAGCCATCCGCCGAAGGATACGCAGTATTTT
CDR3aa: CASSHPPKDTQYF

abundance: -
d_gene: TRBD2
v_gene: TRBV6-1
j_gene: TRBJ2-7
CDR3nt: TGTGCCAGCATCCGACAATCTAGCGGGAGCTACGAGCAGTACTTC
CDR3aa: CASIRQSSGSYEQYF

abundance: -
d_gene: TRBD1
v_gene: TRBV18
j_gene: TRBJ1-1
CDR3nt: TGTGCCAGCTCACGGAAAACAGGGGGGGTAGACACTGAAGCTTTCTTT
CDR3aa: CASSRKTGGVDTEAFF

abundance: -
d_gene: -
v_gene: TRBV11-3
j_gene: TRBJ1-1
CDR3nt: TGTGCCAGCAGCCCCGGAGGGGGCACTGAAGCTTTCTTT
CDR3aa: CASSPGGGTEAFF

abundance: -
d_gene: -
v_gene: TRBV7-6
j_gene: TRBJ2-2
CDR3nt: TGTGCCAGCAGCTTAGGTGCAGGGATTATCACCGGGGAGCTGTTTTTT
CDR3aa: CASSLGAGIITGELFF

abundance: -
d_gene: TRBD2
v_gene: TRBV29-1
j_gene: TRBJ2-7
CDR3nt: TGCAGCGTGGGAGCGGGAGGGTACGAGCAGTACTTC
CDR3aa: CSVGAGGYEQYF

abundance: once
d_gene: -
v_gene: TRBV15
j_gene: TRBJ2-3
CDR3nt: TGTGCCACCAGCGTCGGGTTCACAGATACGCAGTATTTT
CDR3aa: CATSVGFTDTQYF

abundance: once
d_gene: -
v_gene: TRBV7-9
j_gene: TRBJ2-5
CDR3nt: TGTGCCAGCAGCTTCCCACATGCCTTGGGGAGCGGGACCCAGTACTTC
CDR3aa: CASSFPHALGSGTQYF

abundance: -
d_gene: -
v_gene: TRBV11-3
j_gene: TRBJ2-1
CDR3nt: TGTGCCAGCAGCCCATTTAGTGGGGGTGCCTACAATGAGCAGTTCTTC
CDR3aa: CASSPFSGGAYNEQFF

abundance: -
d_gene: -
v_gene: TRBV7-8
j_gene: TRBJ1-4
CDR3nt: TGTGCCAGCAGCTTAAAGTTCTACGGAGGAAAACTGTTTTTT
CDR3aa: CASSLKFYGGKLFF

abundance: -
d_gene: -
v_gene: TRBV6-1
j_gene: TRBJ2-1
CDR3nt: TGTGCCAGCATTCCCCCCGGGACTCGGAATGAGCAGTTCTTC
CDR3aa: CASIPPGTRNEQFF

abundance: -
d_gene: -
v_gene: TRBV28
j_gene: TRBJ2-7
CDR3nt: TGTGCCAGCAGTTTATTGGGGGGAATCTACGAGCAGTACTTC
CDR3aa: CASSLLGGIYEQYF

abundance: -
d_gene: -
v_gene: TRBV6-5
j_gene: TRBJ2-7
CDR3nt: TGTGCCAGCAGGGCGGCGTTAACCTACGAGCAGTACTTC
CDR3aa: CASRAALTYEQYF

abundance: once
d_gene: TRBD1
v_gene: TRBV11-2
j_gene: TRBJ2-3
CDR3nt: TGTGCCAGCAGCTTAGATAACCTCCCAGGAGACAGGGTCACAGATACGCAGTATTTT
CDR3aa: CASSLDNLPGDRVTDTQYF

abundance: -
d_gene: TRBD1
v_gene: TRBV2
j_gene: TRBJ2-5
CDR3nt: TGTGCCAGCAACGGACAGGAAGAGACCCAGTACTTC
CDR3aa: CASNGQEETQYF

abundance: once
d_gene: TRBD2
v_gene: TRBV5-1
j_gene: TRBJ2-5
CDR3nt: TGCGCCAGCAGCGGGGGATCTAGCGGGAACCAAGAGACCCAGTACTTC
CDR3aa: CASSGGSSGNQETQYF

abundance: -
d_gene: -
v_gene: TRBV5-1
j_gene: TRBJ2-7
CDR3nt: TGCGCCAGCAGCTTGGGACAGTTAGGTAGCGAGCAGTACTTC
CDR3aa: CASSLGQLGSEQYF

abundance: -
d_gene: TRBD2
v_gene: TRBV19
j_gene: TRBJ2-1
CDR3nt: TGTGCCAGTACTAGGACTAGCGGGGCCCACAATGAGCAGTTCTTC
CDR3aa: CASTRTSGAHNEQFF

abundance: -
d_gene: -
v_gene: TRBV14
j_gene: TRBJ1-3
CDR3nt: TGTGCCAGCAGCCACCGACTGTCCTCTGGAAACACCATATATTTT
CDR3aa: CASSHRLSSGNTIYF

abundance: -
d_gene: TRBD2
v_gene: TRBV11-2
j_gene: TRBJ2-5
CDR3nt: TGTGCCAGCAGCTTCGAACTAGCGGGAGGTAGAGAGACCCAGTACTTC
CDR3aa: CASSFELAGGRETQYF

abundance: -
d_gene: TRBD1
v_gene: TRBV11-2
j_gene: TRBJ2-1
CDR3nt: TGTGCCAGCAGCTTAGCGCCGGGACAGGACCGTTACAATGAGCAGTTCTTC
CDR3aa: CASSLAPGQDRYNEQFF

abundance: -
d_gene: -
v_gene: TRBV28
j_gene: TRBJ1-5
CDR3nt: TGTGCCAGCAGTTTCACCGGACGGAGTGGAGGTAGCAATCAGCCCCAGCATTTT
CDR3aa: CASSFTGRSGGSNQPQHF

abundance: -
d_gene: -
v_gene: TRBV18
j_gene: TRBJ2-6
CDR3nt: TGTGCCAGCTCACCGGGGTCTGGGAGAGGGAACGTCCTGACTTTC
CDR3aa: CASSPGSGRGNVLTF

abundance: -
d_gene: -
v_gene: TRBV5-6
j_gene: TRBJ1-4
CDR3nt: TGTGCCAGCAGCTTGGCGTCAGGGGCTGTTGAAAAACTGTTTTTT
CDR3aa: CASSLASGAVEKLFF

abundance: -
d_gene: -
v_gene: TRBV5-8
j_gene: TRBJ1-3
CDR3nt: TGTGCCAGCAGCTTGGCCGTGGGCTACACCATATATTTT
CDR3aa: CASSLAVGYTIYF

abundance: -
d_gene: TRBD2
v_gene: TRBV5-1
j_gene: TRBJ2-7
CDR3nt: TGCGCCAGCAGCTTGGCCGGGACTAGCGACGAGCAGTACTTC
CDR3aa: CASSLAGTSDEQYF

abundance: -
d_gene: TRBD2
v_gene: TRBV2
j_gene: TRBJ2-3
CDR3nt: TGTGCCAGCAGGACTAGCGGGAGGGCCGGGGGCACAGATACGCAGTATTTT
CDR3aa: CASRTSGRAGGTDTQYF

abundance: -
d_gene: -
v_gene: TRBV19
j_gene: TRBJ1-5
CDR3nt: TGTGCCAGTAGTATTTTCGGGGGACCCCAGCATTTT
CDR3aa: CASSIFGGPQHF

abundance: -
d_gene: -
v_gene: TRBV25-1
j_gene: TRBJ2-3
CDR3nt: TGTGCCAGCAGGCCCTCGGGGTTCGGGGTGCGCACAGATACGCAGTATTTT
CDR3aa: CASRPSGFGVRTDTQYF

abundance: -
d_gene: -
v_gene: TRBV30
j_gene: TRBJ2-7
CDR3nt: TGTGCCTGGAGTGTAGTGGAAGTCTACGAGCAGTACTTC
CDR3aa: CAWSVVEVYEQYF

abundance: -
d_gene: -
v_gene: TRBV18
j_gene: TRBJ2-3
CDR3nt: TGTGCCAGCTCACCACGAACGGGGTTAAACACAGATACGCAGTATTTT
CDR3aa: CASSPRTGLNTDTQYF

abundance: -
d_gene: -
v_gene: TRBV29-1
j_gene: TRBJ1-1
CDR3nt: TGCAGCGTGTTGAACACTGAAGCTTTCTTT
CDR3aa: CSVLNTEAFF

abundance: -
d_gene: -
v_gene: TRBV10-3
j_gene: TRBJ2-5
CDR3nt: TGTGCCATCAGTGAGTCGGGGTCTGAAGAGACCCAGTACTTC
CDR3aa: CAISESGSEETQYF

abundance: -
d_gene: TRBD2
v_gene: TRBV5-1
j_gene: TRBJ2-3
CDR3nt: TGCGCCAGCAGCATTCATAGCGGGAGGACCTTCACAGATACGCAGTATTTT
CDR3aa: CASSIHSGRTFTDTQYF

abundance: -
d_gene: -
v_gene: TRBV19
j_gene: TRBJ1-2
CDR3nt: TGTGCCAGTAGTATCTGGGGGGAATCAAATGGCTACACCTTC
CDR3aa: CASSIWGESNGYTF

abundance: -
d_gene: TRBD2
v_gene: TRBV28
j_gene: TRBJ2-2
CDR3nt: TGTGCCAGCAGTAGAAGCGGGGAGAACACCGGGGAGCTGTTTTTT
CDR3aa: CASSRSGENTGELFF

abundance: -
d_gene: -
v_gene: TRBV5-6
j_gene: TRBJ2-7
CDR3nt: TGTGCCAGCAGCGGCCCCGGGACTGGGACCTACGAGCAGTACTTC
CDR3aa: CASSGPGTGTYEQYF

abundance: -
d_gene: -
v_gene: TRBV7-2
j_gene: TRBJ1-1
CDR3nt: TGTGCCAGCACAAAAGGGGCAGCAAACACTGAAGCTTTCTTT
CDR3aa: CASTKGAANTEAFF

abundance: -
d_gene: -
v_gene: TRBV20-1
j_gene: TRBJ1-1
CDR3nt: TGCAGTGCACCAGGGTACACTGAAGCTTTCTTT
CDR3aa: CSAPGYTEAFF

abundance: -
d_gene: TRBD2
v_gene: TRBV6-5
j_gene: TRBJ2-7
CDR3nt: TGTGCCAGCAGTTACGGCGCGGGAGCTAGGTCGGGCGAGCAGTACTTC
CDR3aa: CASSYGAGARSGEQYF